A single sample is the source of the 16 T cell receptor beta chains below, sequenced in a study of immune characterization of retroperitoneal liposarcoma. TCRdb re-called the PCR reads with MiXCR, one entry per CDR3 protein. The sample includes under 11,000 distinct CDR3 sequences, approximately 46% of them seen just once. Sequencing used tumor tissue. Receptors were obtained from a female donor with retroperitoneal liposarcoma.

The rearrangement joins TRBV27 to TRBJ2-5, with 10 bases aligning to TRBD2. The J call is doubtful: the DNA matches TRBJ2-1 better. Germline lookup yields CDR1 MNHEY and CDR2 SMNVEV (reference sequence). The CDR3 extends over 15 amino acids. This chain's CDR3 is CASSTLAGSYNEQFF. The CDR3 coding sequence is TGTGCCAGCAGCACACTAGCGGGGTCCTACAATGAGCAGTTCTTC.

The chain uses TRBV6-1 and TRBJ2-7; D may be TRBD2 (5 bases). CDR1 and CDR2 from the germline V gene are MNHNS and SASEGT. V was trimmed by 6 bases and J by 0 bases, leaving 9 bases between them. This CDR3 has 13 amino acids. The CDR3 DNA reads TGTGCCAGCAGGGGAGAGAGCTCCTACGAGCAGTACTTC. It yields the protein CASRGESSYEQYF.

V is TRBV7-2 and J is TRBJ1-4; D not resolved. CDR1 is SGHTA and CDR2 is FQGNSA in the germline V gene. This CDR3 has 15 residues. V was pared by 8 bases and J by 4 bases, with 17 bases between. The CDR3 region is CASQREGSYNEKLFF. The CDR3 bases are TGTGCCAGCCAGAGGGAGGGATCATATAATGAAAAACTGTTTTTT. The entire variable domain, with the rest obtained from reference TRBV7-2 and TRBJ1-4, is as follows: GAGVSQSPSNKVTEKGKDVELRCDPISGHTALYWYRQSLGQGLEFLIYFQGNSAPDKSGLPSDRFSAERTGGSVSTLTIQRTQQEDSAVYLCASQREGSYNEKLFFGSGTQLSVL.

The chain carries TRBV6-6 and TRBJ1-5; D ambiguous. V lost 6 bases to trimming and J lost 10 bases, with 10 bases between them. There are 11 residues in the CDR3. CDR1 is MNHNY and CDR2 is SVGAGI in the germline V gene (reference sequence). The CDR3 DNA follows: TGTGCCAGCAGCTCCACGGAACCCCAGCATTTT. It translates to CASSSTEPQHF.

This clonotype ranks as medium-sized (0.01 to 0.1%). The chain is built from TRBV7-6 and TRBJ2-1; no clear D gene. Matching the DNA end better, TRBJ2-7 makes the J call doubtful. There are 12 residues in the CDR3. Germline values: CDR1 SGHVS, CDR2 FNYEAQ. CDR3 nucleotides: TGTGCCAGCAGCTTAGTTTCCTACGAGCAGTACTTC. This codes for CASSLVSYEQYF.

This clonotype was counted a single time. The J gene is TRBJ1-1, the V gene TRBV6-2 or TRBV6-3; TRBD1 aligns across 8 bases. The CDR3 runs 14 residues. CDR1 and CDR2 (germline): MNHEY, SVGEGT. With V trimmed by 6 bases and J by 0 bases, 3 bases remained unmatched. In DNA form, the CDR3 reads TGTGCCAGCAGATGGACAGGGATGAACACTGAAGCTTTCTTT. Amino acid sequence: CASRWTGMNTEAFF.

This clonotype showed up just once. The genes are TRBV6-6 and TRBJ2-1; D might be TRBD1 (6 bases). The J call is uncertain, as TRBJ2-5 better fits the DNA end. The germline V gene has CDR1 MNHNY and CDR2 SVGAGI (reference sequence). The CDR3 runs to 15 residues. CDR3 DNA: TGTGCCAGCAGTTATCGAGACAGGTTAGGAGAGACCCAGTACTTC. Protein product: CASSYRDRLGETQYF.

The chain employs TRBV6-2 or TRBV6-3 and TRBJ2-5; a possible D gene is TRBD2 (5 bases). CDR3 length: 16 residues. The V gene lost 8 bases and the J gene lost 11 bases, with 30 bases spanning the gap. Germline V gene lookup returns CDR1 MNHEY and CDR2 SVGEGT. In DNA form, the CDR3 reads TGTGCCAGCGTGGGGAGTGGGGTCAGGATGAAAAATGAGCAGTACTTC. Translated, it gives CASVGSGVRMKNEQYF.

The chain employs TRBV6-5 and TRBJ2-3; 7 positions match TRBD2. After removal of 4 bases from V and 1 base from J, the junction contained 5 bases not matched to a gene. Germline V gives CDR1 MNHEY, CDR2 SVGAGI. The CDR3 is 15 residues long. Here the CDR3 DNA reads TGTGCCAGCAGTTGGGGCGGGAGCGGCACAGATACGCAGTATTTT. Translation gives CASSWGGSGTDTQYF.

The chain has TRBV7-2 and TRBJ2-1; a possible D gene is TRBD2 (6 bases). The CDR3 consists of 15 residues. Germline lookup yields CDR1 SGHTA and CDR2 FQGNSA. The V end lost 3 bases, the J end lost 10 bases, and 19 bases lay between the germline ends. CDR3 bases: TGTGCCAGCAGCTTTACGGGAGAGGGCCCCGACGAGCAGTTCTTC. Protein product: CASSFTGEGPDEQFF.

The J gene is TRBJ2-6, the V gene TRBV6-6; the D is unclear. V lost 7 bases to trimming and J lost 3 bases, with 13 bases between them. The CDR3 loop spans 15 amino acids. CDR1 is MNHNY, CDR2 SVGAGI, per germline (reference sequence). CDR3 protein: CASNNRGDGANVLTF. CDR3 coding DNA: TGTGCCAGCAACAACCGCGGAGATGGGGCCAACGTCCTGACTTTC.

The chain is built from TRBV6-1 and TRBJ2-1; TRBD2 agrees at 9 bases. The better agreement between TRBJ2-7 and the DNA end casts doubt on the J call. This CDR3 comprises 15 residues. Germline V gives CDR1 MNHNS, CDR2 SASEGT. CDR3 in amino acids: CASSEFSGSSYEQYF. CDR3 nucleotides: TGTGCCAGCAGTGAATTTAGCGGGAGCTCCTACGAGCAGTACTTC.

In regard to this clonotype: One end of the junction is discordant with germline, which a read error may explain. The chain uses TRBV7-6 and TRBJ2-3; D may match TRBD1 or TRBD2 (6 bases each). The J call may be wrong; the DNA end is better matched by TRBJ2-5. This CDR3 is 15 amino acids long. Germline V CDR1 and CDR2: SGHVS, FNYEAQ. The CDR3 here is CASSATGGRRETQYF. The CDR3 nucleotides are TGTGCTAGCAGCGCCACTGGGGGGCGAAGGGAGACCCAGTACTTC.

V is TRBV12-3 or TRBV12-4 and J is TRBJ2-1, with D possibly called TRBD1 or TRBD2 (5 bases each). The better agreement between TRBJ2-7 and the DNA end casts doubt on the J call. The CDR3 is made up of 12 amino acids. The CDR3 nucleotides are TGTGCCAGCACCGGGACCAACAATGAGCAGTACTTC. Translation gives CASTGTNNEQYF.

This rearrangement joins TRBV27 to TRBJ2-1; 10 nucleotides match TRBD2. The germline V gene has CDR1 MNHEY and CDR2 SMNVEV (reference sequence). The CDR3 sequence is 15 residues long. V was clipped by 5 bases and J by 6 bases; unmatched bases: 7. The CDR3 region has the DNA TGTGCCAGCAGTCCCGGGACTAGCGAATTCAATGAGCAGTTCTTC. Protein sequence: CASSPGTSEFNEQFF.

This clonotype has just a few counts. The chain couples TRBV12-3 or TRBV12-4 to TRBJ2-5; maybe TRBD2 (6 bases). V was pared by 6 bases and J by 5 bases, with 19 bases between. There are 15 residues in the CDR3. In DNA form, the CDR3 reads TGTGCCAGCAGCCGGTCGGGCCCCCGGGGGGAGACCCAGTACTTC. Translation: CASSRSGPRGETQYF.